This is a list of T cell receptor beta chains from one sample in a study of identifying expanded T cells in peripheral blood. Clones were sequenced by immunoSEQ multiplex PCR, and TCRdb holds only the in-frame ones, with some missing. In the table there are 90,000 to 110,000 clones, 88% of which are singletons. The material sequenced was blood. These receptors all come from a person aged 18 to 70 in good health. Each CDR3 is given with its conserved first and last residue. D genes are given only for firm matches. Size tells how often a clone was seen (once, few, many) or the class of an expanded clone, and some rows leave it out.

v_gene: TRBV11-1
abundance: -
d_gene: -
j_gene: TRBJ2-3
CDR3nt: TGTGCCAGCAGCTTAATGCCGAGCGGTAGCACAGATACGCAGTATTTT
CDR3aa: CASSLMPSGSTDTQYF

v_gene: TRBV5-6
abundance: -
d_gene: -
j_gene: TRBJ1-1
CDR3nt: TGTGCCAGCAGCTTGCGACGGGGCACTGAAGCTTTCTTT
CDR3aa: CASSLRRGTEAFF

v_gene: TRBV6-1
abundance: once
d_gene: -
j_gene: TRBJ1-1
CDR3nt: TGTGCCAGCAGTGCTGGACACACGAACACTGAAGCTTTCTTT
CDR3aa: CASSAGHTNTEAFF

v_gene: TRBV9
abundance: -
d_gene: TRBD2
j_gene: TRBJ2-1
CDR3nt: TGTGCCAGCAGCGCGCGGACTAGCGGAGGCAATGAGCAGTTCTTC
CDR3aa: CASSARTSGGNEQFF

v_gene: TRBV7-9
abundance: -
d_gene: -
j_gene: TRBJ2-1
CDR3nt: TGTGCCAGCAGCTTCGGTCGCTCCTACAATGAGCAGTTCTTC
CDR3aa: CASSFGRSYNEQFF

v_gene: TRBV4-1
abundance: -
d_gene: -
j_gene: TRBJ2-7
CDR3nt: TGCGCCAGCAGCCGTGGAGTGGCTTCCTCCTTCTACGAGCAGTACTTC
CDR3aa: CASSRGVASSFYEQYF

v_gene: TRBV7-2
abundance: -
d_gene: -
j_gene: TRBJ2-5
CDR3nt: TGTGCCAGCAGCCGGACACCCCAAGAGACCCAGTACTTC
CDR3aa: CASSRTPQETQYF

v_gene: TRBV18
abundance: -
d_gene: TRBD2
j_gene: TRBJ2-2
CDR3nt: TGTGCCAGCTCACGAGCGGGGGTCAACACCGGGGAGCTGTTTTTT
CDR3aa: CASSRAGVNTGELFF

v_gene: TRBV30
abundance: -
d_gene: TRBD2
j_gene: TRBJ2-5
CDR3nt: TGTGCCTGGAGTTTTAGCGGGGTGAGGACCCAGTACTTC
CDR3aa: CAWSFSGVRTQYF

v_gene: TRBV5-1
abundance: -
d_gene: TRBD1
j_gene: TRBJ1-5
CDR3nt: TGCGCCAGCAGCCAAGGGACAGTCTCCTCGCCCCAGCATTTT
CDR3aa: CASSQGTVSSPQHF

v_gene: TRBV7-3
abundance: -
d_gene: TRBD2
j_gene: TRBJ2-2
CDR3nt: TGTGCCAGCAGCTTAGCCCCTGCGACTAGCGGGAATTGGGCCGGGGAGCTGTTTTTT
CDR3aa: CASSLAPATSGNWAGELFF

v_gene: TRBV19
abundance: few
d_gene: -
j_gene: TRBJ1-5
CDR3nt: TGTGCCAGTAGTGAGGGTAGAAATTTT
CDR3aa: CASSEGRNF

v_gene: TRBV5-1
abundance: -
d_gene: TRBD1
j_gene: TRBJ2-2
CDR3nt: TGCGCCAGCAGCTTGGTAGGGGGCGGAACCGGGGAGCTGTTTTTT
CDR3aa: CASSLVGGGTGELFF

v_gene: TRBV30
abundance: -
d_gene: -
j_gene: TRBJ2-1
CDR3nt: TGTGCCTGGAGTGGGGGTTACAATGAGCAGTTCTTC
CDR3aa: CAWSGGYNEQFF

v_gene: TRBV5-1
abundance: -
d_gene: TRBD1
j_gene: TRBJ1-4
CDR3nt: TGCGCCAGCAGCCTGGGACAGCGTAATGAAAAACTGTTTTTT
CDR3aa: CASSLGQRNEKLFF

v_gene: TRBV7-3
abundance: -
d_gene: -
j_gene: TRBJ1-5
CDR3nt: TGTGCCAGCAGCTCCCAGGGGCGAGATCAGCCCCAGCATTTT
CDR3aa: CASSSQGRDQPQHF

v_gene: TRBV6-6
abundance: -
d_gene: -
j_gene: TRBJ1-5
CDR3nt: TGTGCCAGCAGCTCTACAACCGCGGGAACCAATCAGCCCCAGCATTTT
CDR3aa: CASSSTTAGTNQPQHF

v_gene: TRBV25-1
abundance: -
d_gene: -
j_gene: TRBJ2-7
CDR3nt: TGTGCCAGCAGTGAATATGCGACTGTCTACGAGCAGTACTTC
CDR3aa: CASSEYATVYEQYF

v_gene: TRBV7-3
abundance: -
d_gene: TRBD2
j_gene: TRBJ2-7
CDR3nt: TGTGCCAGCAGCTCCGGACTAGCGGGCGCCGCCGAGCAGTACTTC
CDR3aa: CASSSGLAGAAEQYF